A selection of T cell receptor beta chains follows, all from one sample in a study of blood T cell repertoires in COVID-19. Produced via immunoSEQ multiplex PCR; TCRdb's table is partial and in-frame only. This sample yields about 270,000 clones, of which 85% to 90% are seen a single time; over 3.5% belongs to the top ten. Material for sequencing was PBMCs or T cells enriched from blood (not recorded which). The origin of the receptors is a woman in her thirties with acute COVID-19. The CDR3 runs from the conserved cysteine through the conserved F or W. A D gene is named only where the DNA matches it firmly. Clone size appears in some rows only: once, few, many, or a class for an expanded clone.

>TRBD2|TRBV10-1|NA|TRBJ2-3
TGCGCCAGCAGTTTGACTAGCGGGAGAACAGATACGCAGTATTTT
CASSLTSGRTDTQYF
>NA|TRBV11-2|NA|TRBJ1-1
TGTGCCAGCAGCTTAGTCTTCAGGGAGGATAGGAACACTGAAGCTTTCTTT
CASSLVFREDRNTEAFF
>NA|TRBV11-2|once|TRBJ2-3
TGTGCCAGCAGCTTAGTCGGGAGCAACACAGATACGCAGTATTTT
CASSLVGSNTDTQYF
>TRBD2|TRBV11-2|NA|TRBJ2-1
TGTGCCAGCAGCATGATGACTAGCGGGGCCTACAATGAGCAGTTCTTC
CASSMMTSGAYNEQFF
>NA|TRBV18|once|TRBJ2-5
TGTGCCAGCTCAAGGACATTTGGGCTGGAGACCCAGTACTTC
CASSRTFGLETQYF
>NA|TRBV29-1|NA|TRBJ2-1
TGCAGCGTCGCGAACAATGAGCAGTTCTTC
CSVANNEQFF
>TRBD2|TRBV29-1|NA|TRBJ2-1
TGCAGCGTTGAAGAGGGCCCCTACGGCGGGAGGGCCTACAATGAGCAGTTCTTC
CSVEEGPYGGRAYNEQFF
>NA|TRBV27|NA|TRBJ2-1
TGTGCCAGCAGCCCCTCACAAGTCAGGAACCTAGCAGATGAGCAGTTCTTC
CASSPSQVRNLADEQFF
>NA|TRBV28|NA|TRBJ1-5
TGTGCCAGCAGTTTACCAGTCAGGGGTAGTCAGCCCCAGCATTTT
CASSLPVRGSQPQHF
>NA|TRBV19|NA|TRBJ2-2
TGTGCCAGTAGTGAGTGGAACACCGGGGAGCTGTTTTTT
CASSEWNTGELFF
>TRBD1|TRBV28|NA|TRBJ1-1
TGTGCCAGCGAGTCGTGGGACAGGGGTAACACTGAAGCTTTCTTT
CASESWDRGNTEAFF
>TRBD2|TRBV9|NA|TRBJ2-1
TGTGCCAGCAGCGTAGGTGGACTAGCGGGCCTCGGGGAGCAGTTCTTC
CASSVGGLAGLGEQFF
>TRBD1|TRBV5-1|NA|TRBJ2-5
TGCGCCAGCAGCTTTAACAGGGGTCAGGAGACCCAGTACTTC
CASSFNRGQETQYF
>TRBD1|TRBV28|NA|TRBJ2-7
TGTGCCAGCAGTTTAGACAGGGGGCAGTACGAGCAGTACTTC
CASSLDRGQYEQYF
>NA|TRBV18|NA|TRBJ2-2
TGTGCCAGCTCAGAAACAGAGAACACCGGGGAGCTGTTTTTT
CASSETENTGELFF
>NA|TRBV29-1|NA|TRBJ1-2
TGCAGCGTTTACGGAGGGAGCGATGGCTACACCTTC
CSVYGGSDGYTF
>TRBD2|TRBV19|NA|TRBJ2-5
TGTGCCAGTAGTACGCTAGCGGGTAGGGGGGAGACCCAGTACTTC
CASSTLAGRGETQYF
>NA|TRBV20-1|NA|TRBJ2-7
TGCAGTGCTAGTATAATTCGGGAAGAAGGGTTAAGCTCCTACGAGCAGTACTTC
CSASIIREEGLSSYEQYF
>NA|TRBV4-3|NA|TRBJ2-7
TGCGCCAGCAGCCAAGACAGGGGCCCCAACGAGCAGTACTTC
CASSQDRGPNEQYF
>NA|TRBV6-2/TRBV6-3|NA|TRBJ2-1
TGTGCCAGCAGTCCACGTCTAGGGGCCGGCAATGAGCAGTTCTTC
CASSPRLGAGNEQFF
>TRBD1|TRBV19|NA|TRBJ1-5
TGTGCCAGTAGTATAACCAGGGGGCTTAATCAGCCCCAGCATTTT
CASSITRGLNQPQHF
>TRBD2|TRBV27|NA|TRBJ2-7
TGTGCCAGCAGCTCTAGGACTAGCTCCTACGAGCAGTACTTC
CASSSRTSSYEQYF
>TRBD2|TRBV18|NA|TRBJ2-7
TGTGCCAGCTCACCAGAATTAGCGGGAGCGTCCTACGAGCAGTACTTC
CASSPELAGASYEQYF
>TRBD1|TRBV5-1|NA|TRBJ2-3
TGCGCCAGCAGCTTGTCCGGGGGGACAGGGGGCTGGGATACGCAGTATTTT
CASSLSGGTGGWDTQYF
>TRBD1|TRBV24-1|NA|TRBJ1-2
TGTGCCACCACCCCGGGACAGGTCGGCTATGGCTACACCTTC
CATTPGQVGYGYTF
>TRBD1|TRBV6-1|NA|TRBJ2-7
TGTGCCAGCAGTGAAATCGGGACAGGGATCCTCTACGAGCAGTACTTC
CASSEIGTGILYEQYF
>TRBD2|TRBV10-1|NA|TRBJ2-1
TGCGCCAGCAGTGAGTCTAGCGGGAGGGCCACGTACAATGAGCAGTTCTTC
CASSESSGRATYNEQFF
>TRBD2|TRBV4-1|NA|TRBJ2-7
TGCGCCAGCAGCCTAGGACTAGGAAGCTCCTACGAGCAGTACTTC
CASSLGLGSSYEQYF
>NA|TRBV2|NA|TRBJ2-7
TGTGCCAGCAGCGAGGCGGGGTACGAGCAGTACTTC
CASSEAGYEQYF
>NA|TRBV18|NA|TRBJ2-3
TGTGCCAGCTCATCCCCCCAAAAGACAGCAGATACGCAGTATTTT
CASSSPQKTADTQYF
>TRBD2|TRBV10-3|NA|TRBJ2-2
TGTGCCAGTGGGACTAGCGGGAGTTCCGGGGAGCTGTTTTTT
CASGTSGSSGELFF
>NA|TRBV19|NA|TRBJ1-6
TGTGCCAGTAGGGGAGGTGATACCCTACTAAGCTCCTATAATTCACCCCTCCACTTT
CASRGGDTLLSSYNSPLHF
>NA|TRBV4-3|NA|TRBJ2-7
TGCGCCAGCAGCCAAGATCTGCGGGGTACTGCCTGGGAGCAGTACTTC
CASSQDLRGTAWEQYF
>NA|TRBV10-2|NA|TRBJ2-7
TGCGCCAGCAGTGAGGGGGGGATCAACGAGCAGTACTTC
CASSEGGINEQYF
>NA|TRBV6-1|NA|TRBJ2-1
TGTGCCAGCAGTGAATCTCGCGGGTACCACAATGAGCAGTTCTTC
CASSESRGYHNEQFF
>TRBD2|TRBV10-3|NA|TRBJ2-3
TGTGCCATCAGTGGAGACCTAGCGGGAGGGCCAGATACGCAGTATTTT
CAISGDLAGGPDTQYF
>TRBD2|TRBV7-8|NA|TRBJ2-1
TGTGCCAGCAGCTTAGCACTAGCGGGAATATACAATGAGCAGTTCTTC
CASSLALAGIYNEQFF
>TRBD1|TRBV12-3/TRBV12-4|NA|TRBJ2-7
TGTGCCAGCAGTTACAGGGGCTACGAGCAGTACTTC
CASSYRGYEQYF
>NA|TRBV28|NA|TRBJ2-1
TGTGCCAGCAGTGGCTTGGGGCTAGTTCAGTACAATGAGCAGTTCTTC
CASSGLGLVQYNEQFF